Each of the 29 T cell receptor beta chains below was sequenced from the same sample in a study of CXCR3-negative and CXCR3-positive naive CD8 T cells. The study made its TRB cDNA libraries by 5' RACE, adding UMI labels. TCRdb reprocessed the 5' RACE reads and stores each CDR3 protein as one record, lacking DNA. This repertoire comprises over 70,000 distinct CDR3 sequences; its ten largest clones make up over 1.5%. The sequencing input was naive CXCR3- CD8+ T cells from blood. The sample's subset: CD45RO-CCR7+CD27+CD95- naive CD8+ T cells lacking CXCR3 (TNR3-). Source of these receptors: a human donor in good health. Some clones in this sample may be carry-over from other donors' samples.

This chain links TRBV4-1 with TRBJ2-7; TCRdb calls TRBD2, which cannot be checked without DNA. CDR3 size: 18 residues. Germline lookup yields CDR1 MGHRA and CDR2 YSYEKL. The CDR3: CASSQDPQGIVVSYEQYF.

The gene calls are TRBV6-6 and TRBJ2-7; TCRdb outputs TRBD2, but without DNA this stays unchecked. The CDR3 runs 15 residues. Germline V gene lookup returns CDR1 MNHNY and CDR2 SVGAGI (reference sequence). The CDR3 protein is CASSYSITSGYEQYF.

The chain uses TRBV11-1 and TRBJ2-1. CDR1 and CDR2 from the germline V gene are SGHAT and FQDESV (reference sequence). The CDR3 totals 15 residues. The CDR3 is CASSLGLEVFGEQFF. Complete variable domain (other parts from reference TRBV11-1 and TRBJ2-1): EAEVAQSPRYKITEKSQAVAFWCDPISGHATLYWYRQILGQGPELLVQFQDESVVDDSQLPKDRFSAERLKGVDSTLKIQPAELGDSAMYLCASSLGLEVFGEQFFGPGTRLTVL.

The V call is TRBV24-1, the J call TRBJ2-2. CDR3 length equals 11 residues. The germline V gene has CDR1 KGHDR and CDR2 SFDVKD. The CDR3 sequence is CATSNGGELFF.

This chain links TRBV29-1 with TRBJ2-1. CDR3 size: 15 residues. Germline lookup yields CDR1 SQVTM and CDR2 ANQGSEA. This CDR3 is CSAPASGSSYNEQFF.

CDR3 protein: CASSLGGTSGDEQFF. The chain uses TRBV28 and TRBJ2-1; lacking DNA, the TRBD2 call made by TCRdb goes unchecked. The CDR3 sequence is 15 residues long. CDR1 and CDR2 from the germline V gene are MDHEN and SYDVKM.

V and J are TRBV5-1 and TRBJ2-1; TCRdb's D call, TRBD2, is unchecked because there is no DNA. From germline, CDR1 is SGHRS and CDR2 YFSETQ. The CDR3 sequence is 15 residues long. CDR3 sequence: CASSLAAGTYNEQFF.

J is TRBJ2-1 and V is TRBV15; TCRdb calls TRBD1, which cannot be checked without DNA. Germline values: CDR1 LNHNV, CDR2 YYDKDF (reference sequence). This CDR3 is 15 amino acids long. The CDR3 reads CATSLRMGAGNEQFF.

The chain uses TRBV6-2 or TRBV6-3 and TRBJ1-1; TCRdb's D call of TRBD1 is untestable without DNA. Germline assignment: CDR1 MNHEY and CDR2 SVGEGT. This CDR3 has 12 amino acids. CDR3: CASTPGDTEAFF.

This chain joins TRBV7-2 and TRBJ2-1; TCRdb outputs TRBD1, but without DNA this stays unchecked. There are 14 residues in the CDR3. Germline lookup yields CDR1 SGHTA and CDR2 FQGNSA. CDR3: CASSLGPGHNEQFF.

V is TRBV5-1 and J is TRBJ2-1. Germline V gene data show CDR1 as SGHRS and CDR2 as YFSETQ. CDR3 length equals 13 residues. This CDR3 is CASNRGYNNEQFF.

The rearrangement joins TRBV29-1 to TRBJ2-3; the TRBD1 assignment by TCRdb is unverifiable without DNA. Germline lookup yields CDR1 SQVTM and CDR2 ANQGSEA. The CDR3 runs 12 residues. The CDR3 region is CSVGGGFDTQYF.

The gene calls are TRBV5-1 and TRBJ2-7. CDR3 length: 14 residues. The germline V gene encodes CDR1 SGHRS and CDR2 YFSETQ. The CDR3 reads CASSTGGGPYEQYF.

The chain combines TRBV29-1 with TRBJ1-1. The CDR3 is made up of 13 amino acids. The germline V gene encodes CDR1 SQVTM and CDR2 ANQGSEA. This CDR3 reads CSSKWDMNTEAFF.

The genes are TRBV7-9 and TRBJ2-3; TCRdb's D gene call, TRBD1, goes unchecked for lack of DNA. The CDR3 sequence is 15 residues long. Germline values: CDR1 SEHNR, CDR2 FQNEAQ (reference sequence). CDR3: CASSEGTSGTDTQYF.

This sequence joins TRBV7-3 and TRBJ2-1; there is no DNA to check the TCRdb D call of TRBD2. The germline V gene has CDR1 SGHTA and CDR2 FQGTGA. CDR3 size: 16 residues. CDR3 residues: CASSATGTSLKDEQFF.

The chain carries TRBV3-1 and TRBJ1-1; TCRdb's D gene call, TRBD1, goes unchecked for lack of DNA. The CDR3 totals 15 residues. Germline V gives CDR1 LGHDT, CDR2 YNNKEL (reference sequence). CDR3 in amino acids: CASSQYPDTNTEAFF. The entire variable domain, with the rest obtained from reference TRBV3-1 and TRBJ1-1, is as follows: DTAVSQTPKYLVTQMGNDKSIKCEQNLGHDTMYWYKQDSKKFLKIMFSYNNKELIINETVPNRFSPKSPDKAHLNLHINSLELGDSAVYFCASSQYPDTNTEAFFGQGTRLTVV.

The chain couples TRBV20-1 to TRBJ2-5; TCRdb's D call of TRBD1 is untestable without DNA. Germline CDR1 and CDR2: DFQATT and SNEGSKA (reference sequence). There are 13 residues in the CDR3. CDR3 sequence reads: CSATQGAWETQYF.

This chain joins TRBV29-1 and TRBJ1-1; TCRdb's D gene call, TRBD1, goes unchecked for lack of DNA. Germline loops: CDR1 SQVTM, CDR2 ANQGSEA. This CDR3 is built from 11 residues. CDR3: CSVPLNTEAFF.

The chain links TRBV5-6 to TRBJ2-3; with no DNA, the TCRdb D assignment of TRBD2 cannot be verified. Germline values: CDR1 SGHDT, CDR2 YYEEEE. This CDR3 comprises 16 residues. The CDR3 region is CASSFGAGVGTDTQYF.

Here the CDR3 reads CASSLAISHEQYF. V usage is TRBV5-1 and J usage is TRBJ2-7. CDR1 and CDR2 from the germline V gene are SGHRS and YFSETQ. This CDR3 has 13 amino acids.

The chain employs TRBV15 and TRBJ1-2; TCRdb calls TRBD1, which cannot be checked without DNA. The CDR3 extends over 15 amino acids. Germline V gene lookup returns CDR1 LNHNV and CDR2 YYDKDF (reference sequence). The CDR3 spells CATSRSPDPGRGYTF.

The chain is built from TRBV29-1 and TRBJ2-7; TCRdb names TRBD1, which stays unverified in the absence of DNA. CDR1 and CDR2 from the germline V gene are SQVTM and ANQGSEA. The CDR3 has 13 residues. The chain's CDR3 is CSVEGDSPYEQYF.

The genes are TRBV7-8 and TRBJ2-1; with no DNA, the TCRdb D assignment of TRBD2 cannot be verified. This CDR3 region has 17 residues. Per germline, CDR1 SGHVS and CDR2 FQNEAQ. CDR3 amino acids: CASSLEAGGPSYNEQLF.

The CDR3 loop reads CASSYSGGAYNEQFF. This chain joins TRBV28 and TRBJ2-1; TCRdb selects TRBD2, and the lack of DNA leaves this call unchecked. This CDR3 spans 15 amino acids. From germline, CDR1 is MDHEN and CDR2 SYDVKM. The full variable domain, in which reference TRBV28 and TRBJ2-1 provide the parts outside the CDR3, is DVKVTQSSRYLVKRTGEKVFLECVQDMDHENMFWYRQDPGLGLRLIYFSYDVKMKEKGDIPEGYSVSREKKERFSLILESASTNQTSMYLCASSYSGGAYNEQFFGPGTRLTVL.

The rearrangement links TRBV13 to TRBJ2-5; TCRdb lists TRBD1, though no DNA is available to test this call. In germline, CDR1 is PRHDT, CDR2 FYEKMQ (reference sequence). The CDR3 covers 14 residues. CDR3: CASSRAGAGETQYF.

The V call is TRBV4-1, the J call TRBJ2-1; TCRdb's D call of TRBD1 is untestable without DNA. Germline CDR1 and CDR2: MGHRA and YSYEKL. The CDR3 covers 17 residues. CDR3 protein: CASSQEGVASDLQGQFF.

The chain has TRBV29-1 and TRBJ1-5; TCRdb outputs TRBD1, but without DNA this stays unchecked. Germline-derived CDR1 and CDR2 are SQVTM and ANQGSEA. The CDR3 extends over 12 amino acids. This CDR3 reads CSVQTGSQPQHF.

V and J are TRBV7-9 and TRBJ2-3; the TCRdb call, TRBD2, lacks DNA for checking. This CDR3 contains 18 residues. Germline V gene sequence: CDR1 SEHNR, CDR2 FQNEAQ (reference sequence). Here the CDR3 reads CASSFPPSASSSTDTQYF.